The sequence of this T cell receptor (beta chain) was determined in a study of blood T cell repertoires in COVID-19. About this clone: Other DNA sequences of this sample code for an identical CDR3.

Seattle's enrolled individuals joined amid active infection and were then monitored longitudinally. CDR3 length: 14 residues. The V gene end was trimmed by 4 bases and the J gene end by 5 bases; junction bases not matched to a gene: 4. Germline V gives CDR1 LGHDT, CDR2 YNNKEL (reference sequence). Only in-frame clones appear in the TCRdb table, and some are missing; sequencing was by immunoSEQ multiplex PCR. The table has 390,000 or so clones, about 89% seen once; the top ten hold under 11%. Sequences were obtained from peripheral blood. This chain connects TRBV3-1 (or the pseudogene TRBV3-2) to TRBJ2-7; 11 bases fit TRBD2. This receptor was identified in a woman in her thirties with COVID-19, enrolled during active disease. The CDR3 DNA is TGTGCCAGCAGCCCTCGACTAGCGGGACACGAGCAGTACTTC. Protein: CASSPRLAGHEQYF.